Listed below are T cell receptor beta chains from one sample, sequenced in a study of T cell repertoires in cytomegalovirus infection. TCRdb redid the calling of the reads with MiXCR, one entry per CDR3 protein. The table includes 740,000 or so distinct CDR3 sequences, less than 40% detected once. The specimen sequenced was PBMCs. These receptor sequences come from a human donor in good health (CMV status not recorded). Some clones in this sample may be carry-over from other donors' samples. The CDR3 runs from the conserved cysteine through the conserved F or W. D genes are given only for firm matches.

v_gene | d_gene | CDR3aa
TRBV10-2 | - | CASSEGTTETQYF
TRBV6-6 | - | CASSYQAPNTEAFF
TRBV10-3 | - | CAISWGSFSTDTQYF
TRBV11-2 | - | CASSSGRGSQETQYF
TRBV28 | - | CASSLTGAYEKLFF
TRBV29-1 | TRBD1 | CSVPGQSMAGGYTF
TRBV7-9 | - | CASATGATEAFF
TRBV11-1 | TRBD2 | CASIIRLAGTGKEQFF
TRBV7-8 | - | CASSLNRDGREAFF
TRBV2 | TRBD2 | CASSASGSYNEQFF
TRBV20-1 | - | CSARDRGSNQPQHF
TRBV14 | TRBD1 | CASSRMTGGALYGYTF
TRBV7-2 | TRBD2 | CASTRGASGKGETQSF
TRBV12-3/TRBV12-4 | - | CASSLKGDEQFF
TRBV20-1 | - | CSAFSQGNQPQHF
TRBV12-3/TRBV12-4 | - | CASSSYRVRETQYF
TRBV28 | - | CASSPSTGNTIYF
TRBV3-1 | TRBD2 | CASSQLAGKVYEQYF
TRBV6-6 | - | CASRDGTLTSGGNTIYF
TRBV19 | TRBD2 | CASSMGKTSGIYNEQFF
TRBV6-1 | TRBD2 | CASIGSGKTGELFF
TRBV7-6 | TRBD2 | CASSLETSGGSYNEHFF
TRBV10-3 | - | CAINCGGSGETQYF
TRBV6-5 | - | CASSPAGERGYTEAFF
TRBV20-1 | - | CSARDILTEAFF
TRBV15 | - | CATSIINTGELFF
TRBV7-2 | TRBD1 | CASSLRTGANYEQYF
TRBV19 | - | CASSMGASSYNEQFF
TRBV12-3/TRBV12-4 | - | CASSPGEGKAFF
TRBV7-2 | - | CASSARARQETKYF
TRBV7-6 | TRBD1 | CASSFRQGTNSPLHF
TRBV7-2 | - | CASSFRVVRGGEEQFF
TRBV6-5 | - | CASSEAGNSFYNEQFF
TRBV12-3/TRBV12-4 | TRBD2 | CASSPSSGSEQFF
TRBV2 | - | CASSGFRGNNEQFF
TRBV15 | TRBD2 | CATSRRETSGRAWGEQFF
TRBV28 | - | CASSQTGRVEAFF
TRBV27 | - | CASSHLQGFEKLFF
TRBV7-2 | - | CASSWVYQETQYF
TRBV28 | TRBD2 | CASSAPGLAGGTNTGELFF
TRBV6-8 | - | CASKGGGVVNIQYF
TRBV4-1 | TRBD2 | CASSQEAGTSGSYEQYF
TRBV19 | TRBD1 | CASSVSSSRGPGNTIYF
TRBV13 | - | CASSLLVQGRNYGYTF
TRBV27 | - | CASKPHYARDGYTF
TRBV6-5 | TRBD1 | CASSFGQEHYEQYF
TRBV6-6 | - | CASSPSPNQPPHF
TRBV28 | - | CASSFNMLATNEQLF
TRBV5-1 | TRBD1 | CASRTGSNEKLFF
TRBV12-3/TRBV12-4 | TRBD2 | CASRASGSNHEQYF
TRBV28 | TRBD1 | CASSTEGARQPQHF